This T cell receptor beta chain stems from a study of blood T cell repertoires in COVID-19. About the research overall: Samples taken during acute and convalescent COVID-19 were collected in the United States, Italy and Spain. PBMCs, B-cell-depleted T cells, or T cells were the source of the cDNA or gDNA that made up the material.

Original methodology: Amplified reference gene primers provided the basis for estimating nucleated cell counts. TCRdb keeps only in-frame clones here, not all; method: immunoSEQ multiplex PCR. The DNA gave D and trimming, while V, J and clone size come from that table. The sample lists about 670,000 clones; about nine tenths were seen once. CDR1 is LNHDA and CDR2 is SQIVND in the germline V gene (reference sequence). The CDR3 spans 13 residues. The germline V and J ends were trimmed by 9 bases and 0 bases, with 9 bases remaining between them. This clone has just one count. The sequence came from a woman between 18 and 29 years old with acute or convalescent COVID-19. The rearrangement joins TRBV19 to TRBJ2-1; D is possibly TRBD1 (6 bases). The sample was peripheral blood. The CDR3: CASADSSYNEQFF. The CDR3 nucleotides are TGTGCCAGCGCGGACAGCTCCTACAATGAGCAGTTCTTC.